This TCR beta chain was recorded in a study of T cell changes during pregnancy in multiple sclerosis. The assay was immunoSEQ multiplex PCR, and TCRdb's table has in-frame clones only and misses some. The data show tens of thousands of clones, with approximately 92% seen just once and roughly 0.25% held by the top ten. Per germline, CDR1 SGDLS and CDR2 YYNGEE. CDR3 size: 15 residues. V lost 0 bases and J lost 3; bases outside the gene matches: 0. The material sequenced was CD4+ T cells from peripheral blood mononuclear cells, taken in the third trimester of pregnancy. This clonotype was sampled from a female donor with multiple sclerosis, enrolled in a pregnancy study. The J gene is TRBJ2-3, the V gene TRBV9, with 11 nucleotides matching TRBD2. The CDR3 coding sequence is TGTGCCAGCAGCGTAGTAGCGGGGGGGACAGATACGCAGTATTTT. Translating it yields CASSVVAGGTDTQYF.